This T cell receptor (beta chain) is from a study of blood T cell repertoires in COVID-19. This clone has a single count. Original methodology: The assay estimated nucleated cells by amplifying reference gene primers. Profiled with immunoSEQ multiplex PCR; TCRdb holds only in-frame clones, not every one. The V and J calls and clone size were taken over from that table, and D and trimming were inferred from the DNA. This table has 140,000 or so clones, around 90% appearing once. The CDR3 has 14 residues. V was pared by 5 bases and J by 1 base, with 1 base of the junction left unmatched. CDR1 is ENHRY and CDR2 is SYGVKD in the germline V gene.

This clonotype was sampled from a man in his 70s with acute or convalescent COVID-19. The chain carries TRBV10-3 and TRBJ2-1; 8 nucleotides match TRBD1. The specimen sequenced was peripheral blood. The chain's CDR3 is CAISTGGSYNEQFF. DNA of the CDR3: TGTGCCATCAGTACAGGGGGATCCTACAATGAGCAGTTCTTC.